One sample yielded the 11 T cell receptor beta chains listed below, sequenced in a study of blood T cells in healthy people across ages. Primers used in a second PCR of about 7 to 12 cycles were a sample-barcoded 5' primer and a J-beta primer mix. Each CDR3 protein is one row after TCRdb ran MiXCR on the 5' RACE reads. The data show about 940,000 distinct CDR3 sequences, 45% to 50% seen once. Material for sequencing was blood. Source of these receptors: a man aged 25-40 years in good health.

Only a few counts were recorded for this clonotype. A much bigger clone sits one base away, suggesting this may be a read error. The genes are TRBV6-5 and TRBJ2-7, with 9 bases fitting TRBD2. This CDR3 contains 14 residues. V shed 4 bases and J 7 bases; nucleotides not matched to a gene: 8. Germline assignment: CDR1 MNHEY and CDR2 SVGAGI. This CDR3 reads CASSLAGGYNEQYF. The DNA for the CDR3 is TGTGCCAGCAGTTTGGCGGGGGGGTACAATGAGCAGTACTTC.

The V and J genes are TRBV7-2 and TRBJ2-5; 9 bases line up with TRBD2. After removal of 5 bases from V and 7 bases from J, the junction contained 8 bases not matched to a gene. Germline V gene lookup returns CDR1 SGHTA and CDR2 FQGNSA. This CDR3 region has 14 residues. The CDR3, as DNA: TGTGCCAGCAGCGTCGGGACTAGCAAGGCGACCCAGTACTTC. Translated: CASSVGTSKATQYF.

The rearrangement joins TRBV10-3 to TRBJ2-7; the match to TRBD1 covers 11 bases. The CDR3 is 16 residues long. The germline V gene has CDR1 ENHRY and CDR2 SYGVKD. The J segment lost 2 bases and the V segment lost 0 bases, leaving 3 bases of the junction unmatched. CDR3 bases: TGTGCCATCAGTGAGTCGGGGGGACAGGGGGCCTACGAGCAGTACTTC. It is translated as CAISESGGQGAYEQYF.

There are a few counts of this clonotype. The chain uses TRBV12-3 or TRBV12-4 and TRBJ1-2, with TRBD1 identical over 10 bases. CDR3 length: 14 residues. V lost 6 bases, J lost 5 bases, and 6 bases stayed unmatched. For the CDR3, the DNA is TGTGCCAGCAGCTGGGACAGGGGTCGGTATGGCTACACCTTC. This gives the protein CASSWDRGRYGYTF.

The rearrangement joins TRBV14 to TRBJ2-7, with a possible D match to TRBD1 (7 bases). V lost 3 bases, J lost 6 bases, and 15 bases lay in between. Germline V lookup: CDR1 SGHDN, CDR2 FVKESK. This CDR3 region has 14 residues. CDR3 sequence (DNA): TGTGCCAGCAGCCAGCGACCAGGGGGGTCCGAGCAGTACTTC. The encoded protein is CASSQRPGGSEQYF.

CDR3 DNA: TGTGCCAGCAGCCCAAGGCTATCGGACACAGATACGCAGTATTTT. This encodes CASSPRLSDTDTQYF. The genes are TRBV7-6 and TRBJ2-3; no clear D gene. Germline CDR1 is SGHVS and CDR2 is FNYEAQ. This CDR3 has 15 residues. Trimming cost V 5 bases and J 2 bases, with 14 bases left between them.

In this sample, this clonotype turned up once. The chain combines TRBV28 with TRBJ1-5; 7 bases line up with TRBD1. There are 17 residues in the CDR3. After removal of 4 bases from V and 6 bases from J, the junction contained 15 bases not matched to a gene. The germline V gene encodes CDR1 MDHEN and CDR2 SYDVKM. The DNA for the CDR3 is TGTGCCAGCAGTTCCAACCAACAGGGGATCCTTGGTCAGCCCCAGCATTTT. Its protein is CASSSNQQGILGQPQHF.

V and J are TRBV9 and TRBJ2-7; 8 nucleotides agree with TRBD2. The CDR3 is 13 amino acids. Trimming removed 3 bases from V and 6 bases from J; junction bases left unmatched: 5. Germline CDR1 SGDLS, CDR2 YYNGEE. The DNA for the CDR3 is TGTGCCAGCAGCGCGAATCTAGCGGGCGAGCAGTACTTC. Protein product: CASSANLAGEQYF.

V is TRBV7-9 and J is TRBJ2-5, with TRBD1 matching 9 bases. The CDR3 totals 16 residues. V lost 1 base to trimming and J lost 2 bases; unmatched junction nucleotides: 5. Germline loops: CDR1 SEHNR, CDR2 FQNEAQ (reference sequence). CDR3 bases: TGTGCCAGCAGCTTAGTTGGGACAGGGCGGCAAGAGACCCAGTACTTC. The encoded protein is CASSLVGTGRQETQYF. Filled out from reference TRBV7-9 and TRBJ2-5, the complete variable domain reads DTGVSQNPRHKITKRGQNVTFRCDPISEHNRLYWYRQTLGQGPEFLTYFQNEAQLEKSRLLSDRFSAERPKGSFSTLEIQRTEQGDSAMYLCASSLVGTGRQETQYFGPGTRLLVL.

CDR3 sequence: CASNRASQETQYF. The CDR3 DNA reads TGTGCCAGCAACAGGGCTAGTCAAGAGACCCAGTACTTC. The gene calls are TRBV6-2 or TRBV6-3 and TRBJ2-5; D possibly corresponds to TRBD1 (6 bases). The CDR3 sequence is 13 residues long. Trimming stripped 7 bases from V and 2 bases from J, with 11 bases between. Per germline, CDR1 MNHEY and CDR2 SVGEGT.

The V gene is TRBV11-1, the J gene TRBJ1-2, with 9 nucleotides matching TRBD1. The CDR3 contains 13 residues. J was trimmed by 8 bases and V by 5 bases; bases with no gene match: 6. Per the germline V gene, CDR1 is SGHAT and CDR2 is FQDESV (reference sequence). CDR3 sequence reads: CASSRDRVSGYTF. CDR3 bases: TGTGCCAGCAGCCGGGACAGGGTTTCAGGCTACACCTTC.